The T cell receptor (beta chain) described here comes from a study of radiation and T cells in renal cell carcinoma. Points from the study as a whole: Baseline intratumoral clonotype presence is unknown without pretreatment biopsies. From baseline, blood top tumor clonotypes peaked at 2 weeks post-radiation.

In regard to this clone: What it binds is not known.

TCRdb's copy holds only in-frame clones and misses some; the assay was immunoSEQ multiplex PCR. This sample has some 140,000 clones, with 70% to 90% found just once. This sample's time point: baseline pretreatment blood. Indicated treatment: 15 Gy SBRT to primary tumor, nephrectomy 4 weeks later. The patient's renal cell carcinoma had clear cell pathology. The source was blood, collected from a patient whose treatment included radiotherapy and nephrectomy. The sequence came from a woman aged 45-65 years with renal cell carcinoma.

CDR3 region: CASSLNRVGVGGKLFF. The DNA of the CDR3 is TGCGCCAGCAGCTTGAACAGGGTCGGAGTAGGCGGAAAACTGTTTTTT. The rearrangement joins TRBV5-1 to TRBJ1-4; D might be TRBD1 (6 bases). The CDR3 is made up of 16 amino acids. Germline CDR1 is SGHRS and CDR2 is YFSETQ. With 1 base removed from V and 10 bases from J, the gap between germline ends came to 20 bases.